What follows are 19 T cell receptor beta chains derived from one specimen sequenced in a study of Graves' ophthalmopathy and Graves' hyperthyroidism. The study amplified TCR beta CDR3 regions using RNA transcripts. Second-round multiplex PCR followed a first-round RT-PCR using HTBI primers. Each CDR3 protein gets one entry after TCRdb re-called the multiplex PCR reads with MiXCR. The profile shows 500,000 to 700,000 distinct CDR3 sequences, 22% of them singletons. Input material: peripheral blood. These receptors all come from a woman aged 18-29 years with stable Graves' hyperthyroidism. Some clones in this sample may be carry-over from other donors' samples.

This clonotype was observed once. Written as DNA, the CDR3 is TGTGCCAGCAGGGCCGGGACGAGGATTTACGAGCAGTACTTC. This sequence encodes CASRAGTRIYEQYF. V is TRBV6-1 and J is TRBJ2-7, with D possibly called TRBD1 or TRBD2 (5 bases each). The CDR3 consists of 14 residues. V lost 6 bases and J lost 4, with 16 bases in between. Germline CDR1 is MNHNS and CDR2 is SASEGT.

This clonotype was seen at least ten times. The genes are TRBV2 and TRBJ1-2; 9 bases line up with TRBD1. This CDR3 contains 16 residues. Unmatched junction bases numbered 8, after V lost 6 bases and J lost 0 bases. The germline V gene encodes CDR1 SNHLY and CDR2 FYNNEI. The CDR3 DNA is TGTGCCAGCAGAGTCCCCCGGACAGGGGCTAACTATGGCTACACCTTC. Its translation is CASRVPRTGANYGYTF.

This clonotype was seen ten or more times. V usage is TRBV11-2 and J usage is TRBJ2-7, with TRBD2 matching 8 bases. The CDR3 spans 15 residues. Germline CDR1 and CDR2: SGHAT and FQNNGV. With V trimmed by 5 bases and J by 3 bases, 9 bases remained unmatched. DNA of the CDR3: TGTGCCAGCAGCGCAACTAGCGGACTCTTCTACGAGCAGTACTTC. It encodes CASSATSGLFYEQYF.

The CDR3 protein is CASSSNGPAAEAFF. The CDR3 DNA sequence: TGTGCCAGCAGCTCCAACGGACCAGCGGCTGAAGCTTTCTTT. This chain uses TRBV7-3 with TRBJ1-1; D is uncertain. The V end lost 4 bases, the J end lost 6 bases, and 15 bases lay between the germline ends. Germline V gene lookup returns CDR1 SGHTA and CDR2 FQGTGA. This CDR3 comprises 14 residues.

Concerning this clonotype: A read error is possible here, since a much larger clone lies one base away. This chain links TRBV4-1 with TRBJ1-5, with D possibly matching TRBD1 (5 bases). This CDR3 contains 15 residues. The germline CDR1 and CDR2 sequences are MGHRA and YSYEKL. In DNA, the CDR3 is TGCGCCAGCAGCCTTTATGCAGGGATAAATCAGCCCCAGCGTTTT. Translated: CASSLYAGINQPQRF.

This clonotype was counted ten times or more. The chain couples TRBV7-9 to TRBJ2-7; perhaps TRBD1 as D (5 bases). The germline gives CDR1 SEHNR, CDR2 FQNEAQ (reference sequence). Trimming shortened V by 5 bases and J by 3 bases, and 17 bases separated the two germline ends. This CDR3 is built from 15 residues. CDR3 loop: CASSQEQDLHYEQYF. The CDR3 nucleotides are TGTGCCAGCAGCCAGGAACAGGACCTCCACTACGAGCAGTACTTC.

There are many counts of this clonotype. CDR3 sequence: CASKGQGNTEAFF. The CDR3 DNA reads TGTGCCAGCAAGGGACAGGGGAACACTGAAGCTTTCTTT. The rearrangement links TRBV12-3 or TRBV12-4 to TRBJ1-1; TRBD1 matches 9 bases. This CDR3 has 13 amino acids. After removal of 7 bases from V and 1 base from J, the junction contained 1 base not matched to a gene.

Ten or more counts support this clonotype. This chain connects TRBV6-1 to TRBJ1-2; no reliable D call. CDR1 and CDR2 from the germline V gene are MNHNS and SASEGT. Trimming took off 5 bases at V and 8 bases at J, with 12 bases between the two ends. The CDR3 runs 12 residues. CDR3 DNA: TGTGCCAGCAGTAGGCAGCTAGAGGGCTACACCTTC. Residues: CASSRQLEGYTF.

The rearrangement uses TRBV28 and TRBJ2-6; 8 nucleotides align to TRBD1. The germline V gene has CDR1 MDHEN and CDR2 SYDVKM. With 8 bases clipped from V and 0 bases from J, the junction kept 9 bases outside the gene matches. The CDR3 spans 17 residues. CDR3 nucleotide sequence: TGTGCCAGCGGAACCGGGACAGGAATCTCTGGGGCCAACGTCCTGACTTTC. The encoded protein is CASGTGTGISGANVLTF.

The chain uses TRBV12-3 or TRBV12-4 and TRBJ1-2, with D hard to call. Trimming stripped 5 bases from V and 6 bases from J, with 22 bases between. The CDR3 extends over 16 amino acids. CDR3 in amino acids: CASSPPIGPSPHGYTF. In nucleotides, the CDR3 is TGTGCCAGCAGTCCTCCAATTGGGCCTTCCCCCCATGGCTACACCTTC.

At least ten counts were recorded for this clonotype. V usage is TRBV20-1 and J usage is TRBJ2-5; D tentatively fits TRBD1 or TRBD2 (5 bases each). The V gene lost 0 bases and the J gene lost 1 base, with 6 bases spanning the gap. The CDR3 is 13 residues long. Looked up from germline, CDR1 is DFQATT and CDR2 is SNEGSKA (reference sequence). CDR3 DNA: TGCAGTGCTAGAGATGGGGGCCAAGAGACCCAGTACTTC. Amino acids: CSARDGGQETQYF.

This clonotype has ten or more counts. Here the CDR3 DNA reads TGCAGTGCTAGAGATGCTAGCGGGAGGGCCGGAGAGCAGTACTTC. The encoded protein is CSARDASGRAGEQYF. This sequence joins TRBV20-1 and TRBJ2-7, with 12 positions matching TRBD2. CDR1 is DFQATT, CDR2 SNEGSKA, per germline (reference sequence). With V trimmed by 0 bases and J by 7 bases, 7 bases remained unmatched. This CDR3 comprises 15 residues.

CDR3 nucleotides: TGCGCCAGCAGTGATCCGGGGGCAGACTATAGCAATCAGCCCCAGCATTTT. This sequence encodes CASSDPGADYSNQPQHF. The chain recombines TRBV10-2 with TRBJ1-5, with D possibly TRBD1 on 6 matching bases. Trimming took off 3 bases at V and 0 bases at J, with 15 bases between the two ends. Germline V gene lookup returns CDR1 WSHSY and CDR2 SAAADI. This CDR3 has 17 residues.

This clonotype was seen a few times. The CDR3 nucleotides read TGCAGCGTTGAAGTCCATTCCTACGAGCAGTACTTC. This codes for CSVEVHSYEQYF. V usage is TRBV29-1 and J usage is TRBJ2-7; D not resolved. V lost 1 base to trimming and J lost 1 base, with 5 bases between them. Per the germline V gene, CDR1 is SQVTM and CDR2 is ANQGSEA. The CDR3 runs to 12 residues.

This clonotype was seen at least ten times. The chain couples TRBV19 to TRBJ1-1, with TRBD1 matching 10 bases. Looked up from germline, CDR1 is LNHDA and CDR2 is SQIVND (reference sequence). V lost 10 bases to trimming and J lost 1 base; unmatched junction nucleotides: 3. The CDR3 has 13 residues. CDR3 in amino acids: CATRDRGNTEAFF. CDR3 nucleotides: TGTGCCACGAGGGACAGGGGGAACACTGAAGCTTTCTTT.

Many counts were recorded for this clonotype. A read error may produce the germline difference seen at one junction end. As DNA, the CDR3 is TGTGCCAGCAGCCTAGAGCCGGGACAGGGGGCGCGGGGATACTTC. It is translated as CASSLEPGQGARGYF. The rearrangement uses TRBV11-2 and TRBJ2-7, with 12 nucleotides matching TRBD1. Germline CDR1 and CDR2: SGHAT and FQNNGV. The CDR3 is 15 amino acids.

The V call is TRBV12-3 or TRBV12-4, the J call TRBJ2-5; TRBD2 matches 9 bases. The CDR3 sequence is 16 residues long. J gave up 4 bases and V 0 bases, and 6 bases lay outside the gene matches. CDR3 sequence reads: CASSLAAGGTGETQYF. As DNA, the CDR3 is TGTGCCAGCAGTTTAGCGGCGGGGGGGACTGGAGAGACCCAGTACTTC.

This clonotype was observed a handful of times. A much larger clone lies one base from this, so it may be a read error. The rearrangement links TRBV30 to TRBJ1-1; possibly TRBD1 for D (6 bases). The CDR3 consists of 13 residues. Germline loops: CDR1 GTSNPN, CDR2 SVGIG (reference sequence). The CDR3 DNA sequence: TGTGCCTGGGGTGTCGGGGGGCCTACCCGAGCTTTCTTT. It yields the protein CAWGVGGPTRAFF.

This clonotype was counted at least ten times. The chain is built from TRBV11-2 and TRBJ1-5, with D unresolved. The germline gives CDR1 SGHAT, CDR2 FQNNGV. The CDR3 sequence is 16 residues long. V shed 0 bases and J shed 0 bases, with 9 bases lying between them. The DNA of the CDR3 is TGTGCCAGCAGCTTAGAATCTGGGTATAGCAATCAGCCCCAGCATTTT. This codes for CASSLESGYSNQPQHF.